A selection of T cell receptor beta chains follows, all from one sample in a study of spatial heterogeneity in lung cancer. TCRdb re-derived calls from the 5' RACE reads in MiXCR, one entry per CDR3 protein. The sample records about 39,000 distinct CDR3 sequences, roughly 5.8% being singletons. Here the sequenced sample was PBMCs, taken at surgery. The origin of the receptors is a male donor with early-stage non-small cell lung cancer. Each CDR3 is given with its conserved first and last residue. The D gene is left open where the match is weak. Clone size is shown for a subset of rows, as once, few, many or a class of expanded clone.

d_call: .
clone_size: .
cdr3_length: 12
j_call: TRBJ2-5
v_call: TRBV3-1
cdr3_aa: CASSQDWGPQYF
cdr3_nt: TGTGCCAGCAGCCAAGATTGGGGCCCCCAGTACTTC

d_call: .
clone_size: .
cdr3_length: 15
j_call: TRBJ1-3
v_call: TRBV18
cdr3_aa: CASSLDRPGGNTIYF
cdr3_nt: TGTGCCAGCTCCCTGGACCGGCCAGGGGGAAACACCATATATTTT

d_call: .
clone_size: many
cdr3_length: 14
j_call: TRBJ2-3
v_call: TRBV3-1
cdr3_aa: CASSQDRASGTQYF
cdr3_nt: TGTGCCAGCAGCCAAGACAGGGCATCAGGTACGCAGTATTTT

d_call: .
clone_size: .
cdr3_length: 15
j_call: TRBJ2-3
v_call: TRBV25-1
cdr3_aa: CASSPSVLFTDTQYF
cdr3_nt: TGTGCCAGCAGTCCCTCGGTCCTTTTCACAGATACGCAGTATTTT

d_call: .
clone_size: many
cdr3_length: 15
j_call: TRBJ1-5
v_call: TRBV4-2
cdr3_aa: CASSQDRVGYQPQHF
cdr3_nt: TGTGCCAGCAGCCAAGATCGAGTGGGTTATCAGCCCCAGCATTTT

d_call: .
clone_size: .
cdr3_length: 14
j_call: TRBJ1-5
v_call: TRBV6-6
cdr3_aa: CASSSPGYGQPQHF
cdr3_nt: TGTGCCAGCAGCTCCCCAGGGTACGGCCAGCCCCAGCATTTT

d_call: .
clone_size: many
cdr3_length: 14
j_call: TRBJ2-3
v_call: TRBV19
cdr3_aa: CASRRAGTADTQYF
cdr3_nt: TGTGCCAGTAGGAGGGCAGGGACCGCAGATACGCAGTATTTT

d_call: TRBD1
clone_size: many
cdr3_length: 17
j_call: TRBJ2-6
v_call: TRBV3-1
cdr3_aa: CASSLGTGNSGANVLTF
cdr3_nt: TGTGCCAGCAGCCTTGGGACAGGAAACTCTGGGGCCAACGTCCTGACTTTC

d_call: .
clone_size: many
cdr3_length: 11
j_call: TRBJ2-3
v_call: TRBV18
cdr3_aa: CASSYPDTQYF
cdr3_nt: TGTGCCAGCTCATATCCCGATACGCAGTATTTT

d_call: .
clone_size: .
cdr3_length: 15
j_call: TRBJ2-6
v_call: TRBV5-4
cdr3_aa: CASSLQGYGANVLTF
cdr3_nt: TGTGCCAGCAGCCTACAGGGCTATGGGGCCAACGTCCTGACTTTC

d_call: .
clone_size: many
cdr3_length: 13
j_call: TRBJ2-1
v_call: TRBV20-1
cdr3_aa: CSAAIVGTNEQFF
cdr3_nt: TGCAGTGCTGCAATAGTAGGTACAAATGAGCAGTTCTTC

d_call: .
clone_size: many
cdr3_length: 18
j_call: TRBJ2-2
v_call: TRBV7-2
cdr3_aa: CASSPSLGRGSFTGELFF
cdr3_nt: TGTGCCAGCAGCCCAAGTCTTGGGCGGGGTAGTTTCACCGGGGAGCTGTTTTTT

d_call: TRBD2
clone_size: many
cdr3_length: 18
j_call: TRBJ2-3
v_call: TRBV7-2
cdr3_aa: CASSLDHLSGGNTDTQYF
cdr3_nt: TGTGCCAGCAGCTTAGATCACCTTAGCGGGGGGAACACAGATACGCAGTATTTT

d_call: .
clone_size: many
cdr3_length: 14
j_call: TRBJ1-5
v_call: TRBV6-2/TRBV6-3
cdr3_aa: CASRNPGGNQPQHF
cdr3_nt: TGTGCCAGCAGGAATCCAGGGGGCAATCAGCCCCAGCATTTT

d_call: TRBD1
clone_size: many
cdr3_length: 15
j_call: TRBJ1-1
v_call: TRBV5-5
cdr3_aa: CASSFSGGTNTEAFF
cdr3_nt: TGTGCCAGCAGCTTTTCAGGGGGCACGAACACTGAAGCTTTCTTT

d_call: .
clone_size: many
cdr3_length: 15
j_call: TRBJ1-2
v_call: TRBV12-3/TRBV12-4
cdr3_aa: CASRPGQGPGYGYTF
cdr3_nt: TGTGCCAGCAGGCCCGGGCAGGGCCCTGGCTATGGCTACACCTTC

d_call: .
clone_size: .
cdr3_length: 16
j_call: TRBJ2-1
v_call: TRBV7-9
cdr3_aa: CASSFLSGGGLYEQFF
cdr3_nt: TGTGCCAGCAGCTTTTTGAGTGGGGGGGGCCTATATGAGCAGTTCTTC

d_call: .
clone_size: many
cdr3_length: 13
j_call: TRBJ2-3
v_call: TRBV20-1
cdr3_aa: CSARDTGGDTQYF
cdr3_nt: TGCAGTGCTAGAGACACAGGAGGAGATACGCAGTATTTT

d_call: .
clone_size: many
cdr3_length: 16
j_call: TRBJ2-3
v_call: TRBV28
cdr3_aa: CASSFVEVTSTDTQYF
cdr3_nt: TGTGCCAGCAGTTTTGTAGAGGTTACTAGCACAGATACGCAGTATTTT

d_call: .
clone_size: many
cdr3_length: 20
j_call: TRBJ2-3
v_call: TRBV20-1
cdr3_aa: CSARDSSFGVAASATDTQYF
cdr3_nt: TGCAGTGCTAGAGATTCGAGTTTCGGGGTAGCGGCTTCAGCGACAGATACGCAGTATTTT

d_call: TRBD1
clone_size: large
cdr3_length: 15
j_call: TRBJ2-3
v_call: TRBV13
cdr3_aa: CASSPGTGGTDTQYF
cdr3_nt: TGTGCCAGCAGCCCTGGGACAGGGGGCACAGATACGCAGTATTTT

d_call: TRBD2
clone_size: many
cdr3_length: 14
j_call: TRBJ2-3
v_call: TRBV20-1
cdr3_aa: CSPEPGLATDTQYF
cdr3_nt: TGCAGCCCTGAACCGGGACTAGCCACAGATACGCAGTATTTT

d_call: .
clone_size: many
cdr3_length: 15
j_call: TRBJ2-7
v_call: TRBV27
cdr3_aa: CASRRGSDAAYEQYF
cdr3_nt: TGTGCCAGCAGACGGGGGTCCGATGCAGCCTACGAGCAGTACTTC

d_call: .
clone_size: many
cdr3_length: 14
j_call: TRBJ2-2
v_call: TRBV12-3/TRBV12-4
cdr3_aa: CASSFRENTGELFF
cdr3_nt: TGTGCCAGCAGTTTCAGGGAGAACACCGGGGAGCTGTTTTTT

d_call: .
clone_size: many
cdr3_length: 16
j_call: TRBJ2-7
v_call: TRBV20-1
cdr3_aa: CSARLPRAGSSYEQYF
cdr3_nt: TGCAGTGCTAGACTTCCAAGGGCGGGGAGCTCCTACGAGCAGTACTTC

d_call: .
clone_size: few
cdr3_length: 13
j_call: TRBJ1-1
v_call: TRBV2
cdr3_aa: CASGIGANTEAFF
cdr3_nt: TGTGCCAGCGGGATCGGGGCGAACACTGAAGCTTTCTTT

d_call: TRBD1
clone_size: few
cdr3_length: 12
j_call: TRBJ1-5
v_call: TRBV29-1
cdr3_aa: CSVGQDNQPQHF
cdr3_nt: TGCAGCGTAGGACAGGACAATCAGCCCCAGCATTTT

d_call: TRBD1
clone_size: many
cdr3_length: 13
j_call: TRBJ1-2
v_call: TRBV20-1
cdr3_aa: CSAAHRGESGYTF
cdr3_nt: TGCAGTGCGGCCCACAGGGGGGAATCTGGCTACACCTTC

d_call: .
clone_size: many
cdr3_length: 15
j_call: TRBJ2-1
v_call: TRBV15
cdr3_aa: CATSPPTVSYNEQFF
cdr3_nt: TGTGCCACCAGCCCTCCGACGGTCTCCTACAATGAGCAGTTCTTC

d_call: .
clone_size: .
cdr3_length: 17
j_call: TRBJ2-7
v_call: TRBV7-8
cdr3_aa: CASSLAFSGGGSYEQYF
cdr3_nt: TGTGCCAGCAGCTTAGCTTTTTCCGGGGGCGGGTCCTACGAGCAGTACTTC

d_call: TRBD1
clone_size: many
cdr3_length: 16
j_call: TRBJ1-2
v_call: TRBV28
cdr3_aa: CASSFSGTGGSGGYTF
cdr3_nt: TGTGCCAGCAGTTTCTCCGGGACAGGGGGGAGTGGGGGCTACACCTTC

d_call: TRBD1
clone_size: many
cdr3_length: 14
j_call: TRBJ1-6
v_call: TRBV5-6
cdr3_aa: CASSSRDRASPLHF
cdr3_nt: TGTGCCAGCAGCTCCCGGGACAGGGCTTCACCCCTCCACTTT

d_call: .
clone_size: .
cdr3_length: 16
j_call: TRBJ1-2
v_call: TRBV5-1
cdr3_aa: CASSLEALTGNYGYTF
cdr3_nt: TGCGCCAGCAGCTTGGAAGCGCTAACAGGGAACTATGGCTACACCTTC

d_call: .
clone_size: many
cdr3_length: 16
j_call: TRBJ2-1
v_call: TRBV7-2
cdr3_aa: CASSFESRGVYNEQFF
cdr3_nt: TGTGCCAGCAGCTTTGAGAGCAGGGGGGTATACAATGAGCAGTTCTTC

d_call: .
clone_size: few
cdr3_length: 13
j_call: TRBJ1-1
v_call: TRBV5-1
cdr3_aa: CASSFDSSTEAFF
cdr3_nt: TGCGCCAGCAGCTTTGACAGTTCCACTGAAGCTTTCTTT

d_call: .
clone_size: many
cdr3_length: 15
j_call: TRBJ1-5
v_call: TRBV4-3
cdr3_aa: CASSHTTVSNQPQHF
cdr3_nt: TGCGCCAGCAGCCATACAACAGTTAGCAATCAGCCCCAGCATTTT

d_call: .
clone_size: many
cdr3_length: 12
j_call: TRBJ1-5
v_call: TRBV20-1
cdr3_aa: CSASPGVQPQHF
cdr3_nt: TGCAGTGCTTCTCCAGGGGTTCAGCCCCAGCATTTT

d_call: .
clone_size: many
cdr3_length: 14
j_call: TRBJ1-4
v_call: TRBV7-2
cdr3_aa: CASSLAGPNEKLFF
cdr3_nt: TGTGCCAGCAGCTTAGCAGGGCCAAATGAAAAACTGTTTTTT

d_call: TRBD1
clone_size: many
cdr3_length: 15
j_call: TRBJ2-5
v_call: TRBV7-9
cdr3_aa: CASSLGTGFQETQYF
cdr3_nt: TGTGCCAGCAGCTTAGGGACAGGGTTCCAAGAGACCCAGTACTTC

d_call: .
clone_size: .
cdr3_length: 14
j_call: TRBJ2-1
v_call: TRBV7-2
cdr3_aa: CASSLVSGGDEQFF
cdr3_nt: TGTGCCAGCAGCTTAGTATCCGGGGGCGATGAGCAGTTCTTC

d_call: .
clone_size: many
cdr3_length: 12
j_call: TRBJ2-7
v_call: TRBV5-1
cdr3_aa: CASSLGAHEQYF
cdr3_nt: TGCGCCAGCAGCTTGGGGGCCCACGAGCAGTACTTC

d_call: .
clone_size: many
cdr3_length: 15
j_call: TRBJ2-7
v_call: TRBV21-1
cdr3_aa: CASSKVGGRRYEQYF
cdr3_nt: TGTGCCAGCAGCAAAGTTGGGGGGCGCCGTTACGAGCAGTACTTC

d_call: .
clone_size: many
cdr3_length: 20
j_call: TRBJ1-5
v_call: TRBV18
cdr3_aa: CASSLYPRSSSPNSNQPQHF
cdr3_nt: TGTGCCAGCTCACTCTACCCCCGCTCCTCATCTCCTAATAGCAATCAGCCCCAGCATTTT

d_call: .
clone_size: many
cdr3_length: 14
j_call: TRBJ1-6
v_call: TRBV10-3
cdr3_aa: CASWLGRDNSPLHF
cdr3_nt: TGTGCTTCCTGGCTGGGGAGAGATAATTCACCCCTCCACTTT

d_call: TRBD1
clone_size: .
cdr3_length: 13
j_call: TRBJ1-2
v_call: TRBV12-3/TRBV12-4
cdr3_aa: CASSPGQGVGYTF
cdr3_nt: TGTGCCAGCAGCCCCGGACAGGGCGTCGGCTACACCTTC

d_call: .
clone_size: many
cdr3_length: 14
j_call: TRBJ2-2
v_call: TRBV20-1
cdr3_aa: CSAPLGGAAGELFF
cdr3_nt: TGCAGTGCCCCTTTGGGGGGGGCCGCCGGGGAGCTGTTTTTT

d_call: .
clone_size: many
cdr3_length: 14
j_call: TRBJ2-2
v_call: TRBV20-1
cdr3_aa: CSARDGQGGWELFF
cdr3_nt: TGCAGTGCTAGAGATGGCCAGGGGGGGTGGGAGCTGTTTTTT

d_call: TRBD1
clone_size: few
cdr3_length: 18
j_call: TRBJ1-5
v_call: TRBV19
cdr3_aa: CATEKNQGAYTSNQPQHF
cdr3_nt: TGTGCCACCGAAAAAAATCAGGGGGCCTATACCAGCAATCAGCCCCAGCATTTT

d_call: .
clone_size: many
cdr3_length: 13
j_call: TRBJ1-1
v_call: TRBV6-1
cdr3_aa: CASREQGHWEAFF
cdr3_nt: TGTGCCAGCAGGGAACAGGGCCATTGGGAGGCTTTCTTT

d_call: TRBD1
clone_size: many
cdr3_length: 16
j_call: TRBJ1-4
v_call: TRBV4-3
cdr3_aa: CASSQDKGAHSEKLFF
cdr3_nt: TGCGCCAGCAGCCAAGATAAGGGGGCGCATTCTGAAAAACTGTTTTTT

d_call: .
clone_size: many
cdr3_length: 13
j_call: TRBJ2-7
v_call: TRBV20-1
cdr3_aa: CSASIPFSDEQYF
cdr3_nt: TGCAGTGCTTCCATCCCCTTCTCCGACGAGCAGTACTTC

d_call: .
clone_size: many
cdr3_length: 16
j_call: TRBJ2-4
v_call: TRBV10-3
cdr3_aa: CAISVSREGTKNIQYF
cdr3_nt: TGTGCCATCAGTGTTTCCCGGGAAGGGACCAAAAACATTCAGTACTTC

d_call: .
clone_size: many
cdr3_length: 14
j_call: TRBJ2-4
v_call: TRBV12-3/TRBV12-4
cdr3_aa: CASSPGLAKNIQYF
cdr3_nt: TGTGCCAGCAGTCCGGGACTAGCCAAAAACATTCAGTACTTC

d_call: .
clone_size: many
cdr3_length: 14
j_call: TRBJ2-1
v_call: TRBV20-1
cdr3_aa: CSARAGPSYNEQFF
cdr3_nt: TGCAGTGCTAGAGCAGGGCCTTCCTACAATGAGCAGTTCTTC

d_call: .
clone_size: .
cdr3_length: 16
j_call: TRBJ2-6
v_call: TRBV5-4
cdr3_aa: CASSLGPPSGANVLTF
cdr3_nt: TGTGCCAGCAGCCTAGGACCGCCCTCTGGGGCCAACGTCCTGACTTTC

d_call: .
clone_size: many
cdr3_length: 14
j_call: TRBJ2-1
v_call: TRBV6-6
cdr3_aa: CASSYRGLKDEQFF
cdr3_nt: TGTGCCAGCAGTTACAGAGGGTTAAAGGATGAGCAGTTCTTC

d_call: .
clone_size: many
cdr3_length: 12
j_call: TRBJ2-7
v_call: TRBV7-9
cdr3_aa: CASRQGPYEQYF
cdr3_nt: TGTGCCAGCAGGCAGGGTCCCTACGAGCAGTACTTC

d_call: .
clone_size: many
cdr3_length: 16
j_call: TRBJ1-6
v_call: TRBV5-1
cdr3_aa: CASSLVDRRNNSPLHF
cdr3_nt: TGCGCCAGCAGCTTGGTAGATCGCAGAAATAATTCACCCCTCCACTTT

d_call: .
clone_size: many
cdr3_length: 17
j_call: TRBJ1-5
v_call: TRBV5-1
cdr3_aa: CASSLGSLGTVNQPQHF
cdr3_nt: TGCGCCAGCAGCTTGGGTAGCCTTGGAACGGTCAATCAGCCCCAGCATTTT

d_call: .
clone_size: many
cdr3_length: 14
j_call: TRBJ2-7
v_call: TRBV28
cdr3_aa: CASSLSSQGIEQYF
cdr3_nt: TGTGCCAGCAGTTTATCGAGCCAGGGCATTGAGCAGTACTTC